Described below is a single T cell receptor (beta chain) sequence and its context. This entry belongs to a study of blood T cell repertoires in COVID-19. For the study at large: The study drew acute and convalescent COVID-19 samples from the United States, Italy and Spain. PBMCs, B-cell-depleted T cells, or T cells were the source of the cDNA or gDNA that made up the material.

Assay: immunoSEQ multiplex PCR; the TCRdb copy retains only in-frame clones and omits some. This table holds approximately 65,000 clones, 80% to 90% found once. The germline V gene encodes CDR1 SGHDT and CDR2 YYEEEE. The CDR3 loop spans 16 amino acids. V shed 4 bases and J 3 bases; nucleotides not matched to a gene: 10. The chain employs TRBV5-6 and TRBJ2-7; 10 bases map to TRBD2. The source is a woman between 40 and 50 years old with acute COVID-19. Sample: PBMCs or T cells enriched from blood (not recorded which). CDR3 DNA: TGTGCCAGCAGCGGGCGGACTAGCGGAAAGGACTACGAGCAGTACTTC. Translated, it gives CASSGRTSGKDYEQYF.